The 8 T cell receptor beta chains given below trace back to one sample, sequenced in a study of human T cells and chemical hapten exposure. TCRdb re-called the RACE reads through MiXCR, storing one row per CDR3 protein. This table has roughly 180,000 distinct CDR3 sequences, about 22% appearing once. Time point denoted: patch test 1, 2 weeks after DPC sensitization. Treatment of the sample: therapeutic diphenylcyclopropenone sensitization with weekly scalp DPC. The starting material was whole blood, obtained in connection with sensitization to the hapten diphenylcyclopropenone (DPC). The origin of the receptors is a woman in her 50s with alopecia areata. Some clones in this sample may be carry-over from other donors' samples.

This clonotype has only one observation. The chain has TRBV29-1 and TRBJ2-7; D unclear. V was shortened by 4 bases and J by 2 bases, with 9 bases between the two germline ends. Per the germline V gene, CDR1 is SQVTM and CDR2 is ANQGSEA. The CDR3 sequence is 12 residues long. As DNA, the CDR3 is TGCAGCGTTGGAGTTACAACCTACGAGCAGTACTTC. Protein: CSVGVTTYEQYF.

The chain combines TRBV5-5 with TRBJ2-4; 9 bases fit TRBD2. Germline CDR1 reads SGHKS; CDR2 reads YYEKEE (reference sequence). The CDR3 sequence is 15 residues long. The trim removed 0 bases at V and 6 bases at J, leaving 4 bases unmatched. This CDR3 is CASSLVAGERNIQYF. In nucleotides, the CDR3 is TGTGCCAGCAGCTTGGTAGCGGGAGAACGAAACATTCAGTACTTC.

The chain recombines TRBV29-1 with TRBJ1-1, with 9 positions matching TRBD1. Germline V CDR1 and CDR2: SQVTM, ANQGSEA. This CDR3 comprises 11 residues. J gave up 5 bases and V 8 bases, and 3 bases lay outside the gene matches. The CDR3 sequence: CSYRGRTEAFF. CDR3 sequence (DNA): TGCAGCTACAGGGGGCGGACTGAAGCTTTCTTT.

This clonotype was seen at least ten times. The chain uses TRBV28 and TRBJ2-3, with 7 bases matching TRBD2. In germline, CDR1 is MDHEN, CDR2 SYDVKM. The CDR3 covers 16 residues. The J segment lost 3 bases and the V segment lost 2 bases, leaving 8 bases of the junction unmatched. The DNA of the CDR3 is TGTGCCAGCAGTTTAGGCGGGAGCGTAAGAACAGATACGCAGTATTTT. Translation: CASSLGGSVRTDTQYF.

The chain recombines TRBV10-3 with TRBJ1-3; tentatively, D is TRBD1 (6 bases). The CDR3 length is 15 residues. The V gene's germline CDR1 is ENHRY and CDR2 SYGVKD. Trimming removed 5 bases at V and 0 bases at J, with 11 bases between. The CDR3 spells CAISPDRSSGNTIYF. CDR3 DNA: TGTGCCATCAGTCCAGACAGGAGCTCTGGAAACACCATATATTTT.

The chain employs TRBV29-1 and TRBJ2-1; D may be TRBD1 (5 bases). V was cut by 6 bases and J by 6 bases, with 18 bases left in between. Germline values: CDR1 SQVTM, CDR2 ANQGSEA. The CDR3 covers 14 residues. The CDR3 sequence is CSVSATATTNEQFF. The CDR3 nucleotides read TGCAGCGTGTCGGCGACAGCGACCACCAATGAGCAGTTCTTC.

This clonotype has only a few counts. The V and J genes are TRBV29-1 and TRBJ2-5; D is unresolved. The CDR3 has 15 residues. Deletions cut 1 base from V and 3 bases from J, with 15 bases between. Per the germline V gene, CDR1 is SQVTM and CDR2 is ANQGSEA. CDR3 in amino acids: CSVEGLRRTEETQYF. The CDR3 region has the DNA TGCAGCGTTGAAGGCCTACGAAGGACGGAAGAGACCCAGTACTTC.

The rearrangement uses TRBV20-1 and TRBJ1-1; D gene unclear. V lost 5 bases and J lost 1, with 5 bases in between. The CDR3 length is 11 residues. Germline V CDR1 and CDR2: DFQATT, SNEGSKA (reference sequence). The CDR3 sequence: CSAFRNTEAFF. The DNA of the CDR3 is TGCAGTGCTTTCAGGAACACTGAAGCTTTCTTT.